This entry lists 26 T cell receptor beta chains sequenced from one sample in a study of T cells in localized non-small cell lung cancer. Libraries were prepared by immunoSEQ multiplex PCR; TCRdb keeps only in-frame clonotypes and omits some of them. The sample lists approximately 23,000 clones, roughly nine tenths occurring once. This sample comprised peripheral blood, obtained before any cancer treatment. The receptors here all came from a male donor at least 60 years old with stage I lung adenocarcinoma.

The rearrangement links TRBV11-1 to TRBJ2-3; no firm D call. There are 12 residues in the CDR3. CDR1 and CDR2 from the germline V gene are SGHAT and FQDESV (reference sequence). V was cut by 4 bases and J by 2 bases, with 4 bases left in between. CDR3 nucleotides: TGTGCCAGCAGCTGGGACACAGATACGCAGTATTTT. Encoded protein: CASSWDTDTQYF.

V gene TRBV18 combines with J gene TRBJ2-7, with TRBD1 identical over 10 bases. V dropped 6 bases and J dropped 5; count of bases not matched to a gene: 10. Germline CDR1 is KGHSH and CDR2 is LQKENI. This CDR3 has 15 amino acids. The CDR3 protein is CASSRQGAGVDEQYF. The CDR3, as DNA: TGTGCCAGCTCCCGACAGGGGGCGGGGGTCGACGAGCAGTACTTC.

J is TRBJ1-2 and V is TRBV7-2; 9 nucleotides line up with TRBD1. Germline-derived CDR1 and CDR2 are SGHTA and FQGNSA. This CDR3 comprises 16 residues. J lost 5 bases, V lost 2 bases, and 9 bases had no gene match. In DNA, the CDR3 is TGTGCCAGCAGCTTATCCTGGACAGGGGACCCGTATGGCTACACCTTC. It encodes CASSLSWTGDPYGYTF. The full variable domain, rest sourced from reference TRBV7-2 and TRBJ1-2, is GAGVSQSPSNKVTEKGKDVELRCDPISGHTALYWYRQSLGQGLEFLIYFQGNSAPDKSGLPSDRFSAERTGGSVSTLTIQRTQQEDSAVYLCASSLSWTGDPYGYTFGSGTRLTVV.

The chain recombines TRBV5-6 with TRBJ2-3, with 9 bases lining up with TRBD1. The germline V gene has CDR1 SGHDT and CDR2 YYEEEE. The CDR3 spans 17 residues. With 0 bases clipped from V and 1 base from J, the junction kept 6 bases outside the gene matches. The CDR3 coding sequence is TGTGCCAGCAGCTTGGACTTACAGGGGGCAGGCACAGATACGCAGTATTTT. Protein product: CASSLDLQGAGTDTQYF. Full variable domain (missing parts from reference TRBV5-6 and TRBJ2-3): DAGVTQSPTHLIKTRGQQVTLRCSPKSGHDTVSWYQQALGQGPQFIFQYYEEEERQRGNFPDRFSGHQFPNYSSELNVNALLLGDSALYLCASSLDLQGAGTDTQYFGPGTRLTVL.

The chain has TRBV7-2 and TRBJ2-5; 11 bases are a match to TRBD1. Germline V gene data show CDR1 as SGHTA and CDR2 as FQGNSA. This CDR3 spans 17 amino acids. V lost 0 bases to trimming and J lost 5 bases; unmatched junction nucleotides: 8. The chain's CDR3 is CASSLARTGGARETQYF. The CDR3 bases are TGTGCCAGCAGCTTAGCACGGACAGGGGGCGCGAGGGAGACCCAGTACTTC.

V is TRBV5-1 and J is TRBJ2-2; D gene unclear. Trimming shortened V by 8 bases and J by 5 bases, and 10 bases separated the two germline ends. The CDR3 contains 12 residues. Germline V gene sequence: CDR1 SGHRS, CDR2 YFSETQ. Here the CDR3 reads CASGEETGELFF. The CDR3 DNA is TGCGCCAGTGGGGAAGAGACCGGGGAGCTGTTTTTT.

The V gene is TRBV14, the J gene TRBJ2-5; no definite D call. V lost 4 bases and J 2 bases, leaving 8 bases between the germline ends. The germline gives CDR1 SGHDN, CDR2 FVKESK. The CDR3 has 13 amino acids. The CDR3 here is CASSLESQETQYF. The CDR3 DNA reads TGTGCCAGCAGCCTGGAGTCACAAGAGACCCAGTACTTC.

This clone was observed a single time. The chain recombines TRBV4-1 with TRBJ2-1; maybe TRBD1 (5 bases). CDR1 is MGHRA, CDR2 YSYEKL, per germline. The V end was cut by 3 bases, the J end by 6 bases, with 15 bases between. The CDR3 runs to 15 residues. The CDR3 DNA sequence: TGCGCCAGCAGCCATCCCCCCAGGGTGAGCAATGAGCAGTTCTTC. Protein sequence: CASSHPPRVSNEQFF.

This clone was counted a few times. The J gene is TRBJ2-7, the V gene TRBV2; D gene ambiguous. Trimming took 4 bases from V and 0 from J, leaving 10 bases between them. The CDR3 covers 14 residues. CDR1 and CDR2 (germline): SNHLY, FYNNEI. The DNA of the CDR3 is TGTGCCAGCAGTGTCGTGAGATACTCCTACGAGCAGTACTTC. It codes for CASSVVRYSYEQYF.

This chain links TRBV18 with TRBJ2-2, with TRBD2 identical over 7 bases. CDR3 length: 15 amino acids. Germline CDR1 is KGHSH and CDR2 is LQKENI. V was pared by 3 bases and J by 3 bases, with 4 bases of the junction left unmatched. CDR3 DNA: TGTGCCAGCTCACCTCTGGCGGGGGACACCGGGGAGCTGTTTTTT. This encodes CASSPLAGDTGELFF. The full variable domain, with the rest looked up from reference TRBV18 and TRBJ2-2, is NAGVMQNPRHLVRRRGQEARLRCSPMKGHSHVYWYRQLPEEGLKFMVYLQKENIIDESGMPKERFSAEFPKEGPSILRIQQVVRGDSAAYFCASSPLAGDTGELFFGEGSRLTVL.

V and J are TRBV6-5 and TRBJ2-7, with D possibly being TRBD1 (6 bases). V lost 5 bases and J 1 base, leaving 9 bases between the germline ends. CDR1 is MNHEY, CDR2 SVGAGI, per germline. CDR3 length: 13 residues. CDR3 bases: TGTGCCAGCAGTCCGGACAGTTCCTACGAGCAGTACTTC. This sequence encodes CASSPDSSYEQYF.

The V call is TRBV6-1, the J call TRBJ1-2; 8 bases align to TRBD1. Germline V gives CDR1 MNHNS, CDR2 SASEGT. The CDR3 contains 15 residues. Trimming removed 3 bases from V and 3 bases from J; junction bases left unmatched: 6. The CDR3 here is CASSDRQGRDYGYTF. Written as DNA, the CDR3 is TGTGCCAGCAGTGATAGACAGGGGAGGGACTATGGCTACACCTTC.

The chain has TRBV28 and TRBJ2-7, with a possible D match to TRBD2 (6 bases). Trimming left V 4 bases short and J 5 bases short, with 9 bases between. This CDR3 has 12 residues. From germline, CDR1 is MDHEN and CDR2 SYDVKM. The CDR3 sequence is CASSWGGDEQYF. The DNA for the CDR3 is TGTGCCAGCAGTTGGGGCGGGGACGAGCAGTACTTC.

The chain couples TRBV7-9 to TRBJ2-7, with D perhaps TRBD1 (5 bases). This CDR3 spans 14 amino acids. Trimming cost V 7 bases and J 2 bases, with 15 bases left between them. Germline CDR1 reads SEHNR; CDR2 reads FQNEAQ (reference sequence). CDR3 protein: CASTTRTNAYEQYF. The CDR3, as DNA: TGTGCCAGCACCACCCGGACAAATGCCTACGAGCAGTACTTC. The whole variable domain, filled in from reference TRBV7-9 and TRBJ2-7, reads DTGVSQNPRHKITKRGQNVTFRCDPISEHNRLYWYRQTLGQGPEFLTYFQNEAQLEKSRLLSDRFSAERPKGSFSTLEIQRTEQGDSAMYLCASTTRTNAYEQYFGPGTRLTVT.

The CDR3 is CASSFGGRGAPGELFF. For the CDR3, the DNA is TGTGCCAGCAGCTTTGGCGGGAGAGGCGCGCCCGGGGAGCTGTTTTTT. The chain joins TRBV7-2 to TRBJ2-2; 7 bases map to TRBD2. CDR3 length: 16 residues. With V trimmed by 3 bases and J by 6 bases, 10 bases remained unmatched. From germline, CDR1 is SGHTA and CDR2 FQGNSA.

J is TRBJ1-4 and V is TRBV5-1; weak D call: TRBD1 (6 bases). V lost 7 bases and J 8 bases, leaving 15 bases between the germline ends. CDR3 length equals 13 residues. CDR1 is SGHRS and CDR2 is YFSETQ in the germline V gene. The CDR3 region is CASGRDTNEKLFF. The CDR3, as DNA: TGCGCCAGCGGCCGGGACACCAACGAAAAACTGTTTTTT.

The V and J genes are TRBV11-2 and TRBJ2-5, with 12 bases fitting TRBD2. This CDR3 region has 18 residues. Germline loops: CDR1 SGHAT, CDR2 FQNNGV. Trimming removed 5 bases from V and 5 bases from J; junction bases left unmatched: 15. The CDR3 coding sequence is TGTGCCAGCAGCCGCCCCGAGCCTAGCGGGGGGGCAGGGGAGACCCAGTACTTC. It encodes CASSRPEPSGGAGETQYF.

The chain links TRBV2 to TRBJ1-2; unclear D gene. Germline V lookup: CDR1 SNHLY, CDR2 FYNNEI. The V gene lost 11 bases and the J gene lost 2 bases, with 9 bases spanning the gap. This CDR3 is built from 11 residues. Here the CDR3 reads CASRLNYGYTF. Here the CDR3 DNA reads TGTGCCTCTCGGTTAAACTATGGCTACACCTTC.

The CDR3 DNA sequence: TGTGCCAGCAGCTTAGCTGGGACTACCGTCACAGATACGCAGTATTTT. This codes for CASSLAGTTVTDTQYF. This chain links TRBV7-6 with TRBJ2-3; 7 bases are a match to TRBD2. In germline, CDR1 is SGHVS, CDR2 FNYEAQ. CDR3 length: 16 amino acids. V dropped 0 bases and J dropped 2; count of bases not matched to a gene: 5.

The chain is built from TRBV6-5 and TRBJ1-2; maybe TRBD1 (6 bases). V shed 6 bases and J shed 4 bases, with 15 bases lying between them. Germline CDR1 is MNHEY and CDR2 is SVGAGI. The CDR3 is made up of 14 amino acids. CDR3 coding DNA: TGTGCCAGCAGCTTTGGGGGCGCGGGCTATGGCTACACCTTC. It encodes CASSFGGAGYGYTF.

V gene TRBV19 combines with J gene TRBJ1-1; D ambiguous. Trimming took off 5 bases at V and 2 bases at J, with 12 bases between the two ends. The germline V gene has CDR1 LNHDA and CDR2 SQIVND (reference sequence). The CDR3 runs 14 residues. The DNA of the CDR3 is TGTGCCAGTAGTCCTAAGGGTTTTAACACTGAAGCTTTCTTT. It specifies CASSPKGFNTEAFF.

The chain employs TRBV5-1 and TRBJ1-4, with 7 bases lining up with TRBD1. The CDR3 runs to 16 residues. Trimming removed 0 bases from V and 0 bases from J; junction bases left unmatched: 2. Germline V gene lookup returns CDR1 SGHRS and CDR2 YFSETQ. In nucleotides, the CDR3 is TGCGCCAGCAGCTTGGCGGGACAGACAACTAATGAAAAACTGTTTTTT. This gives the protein CASSLAGQTTNEKLFF.

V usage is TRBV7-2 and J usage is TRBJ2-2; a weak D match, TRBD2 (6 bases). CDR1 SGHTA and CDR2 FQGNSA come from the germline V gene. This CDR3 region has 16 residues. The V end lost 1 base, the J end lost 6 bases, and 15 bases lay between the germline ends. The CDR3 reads CASSLGGGHKSGELFF. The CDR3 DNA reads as TGTGCCAGCAGCTTAGGGGGAGGCCACAAATCCGGGGAGCTGTTTTTT.

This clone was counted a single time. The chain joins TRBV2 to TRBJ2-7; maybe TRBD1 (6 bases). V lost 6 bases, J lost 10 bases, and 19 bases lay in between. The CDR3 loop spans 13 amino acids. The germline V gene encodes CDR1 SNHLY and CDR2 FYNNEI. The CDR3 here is CASSPGQPSLQYF. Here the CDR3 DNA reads TGTGCCAGCAGCCCGGGACAACCATCCCTCCAGTACTTC.

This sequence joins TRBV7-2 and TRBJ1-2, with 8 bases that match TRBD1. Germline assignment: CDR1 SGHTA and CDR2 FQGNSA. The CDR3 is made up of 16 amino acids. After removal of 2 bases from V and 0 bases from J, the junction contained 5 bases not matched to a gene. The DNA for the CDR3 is TGTGCCAGCAGCTTAACAGGGGGTCGAGCTAACTATGGCTACACCTTC. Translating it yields CASSLTGGRANYGYTF. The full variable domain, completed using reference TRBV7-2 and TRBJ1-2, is GAGVSQSPSNKVTEKGKDVELRCDPISGHTALYWYRQSLGQGLEFLIYFQGNSAPDKSGLPSDRFSAERTGGSVSTLTIQRTQQEDSAVYLCASSLTGGRANYGYTFGSGTRLTVV.

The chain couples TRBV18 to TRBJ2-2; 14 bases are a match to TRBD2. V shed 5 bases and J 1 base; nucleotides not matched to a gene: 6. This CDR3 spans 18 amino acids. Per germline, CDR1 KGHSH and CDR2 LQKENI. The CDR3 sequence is CASSSSGTSGGNTGELFF. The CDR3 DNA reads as TGTGCCAGCTCATCATCCGGGACTAGCGGGGGGAACACCGGGGAGCTGTTTTTT.